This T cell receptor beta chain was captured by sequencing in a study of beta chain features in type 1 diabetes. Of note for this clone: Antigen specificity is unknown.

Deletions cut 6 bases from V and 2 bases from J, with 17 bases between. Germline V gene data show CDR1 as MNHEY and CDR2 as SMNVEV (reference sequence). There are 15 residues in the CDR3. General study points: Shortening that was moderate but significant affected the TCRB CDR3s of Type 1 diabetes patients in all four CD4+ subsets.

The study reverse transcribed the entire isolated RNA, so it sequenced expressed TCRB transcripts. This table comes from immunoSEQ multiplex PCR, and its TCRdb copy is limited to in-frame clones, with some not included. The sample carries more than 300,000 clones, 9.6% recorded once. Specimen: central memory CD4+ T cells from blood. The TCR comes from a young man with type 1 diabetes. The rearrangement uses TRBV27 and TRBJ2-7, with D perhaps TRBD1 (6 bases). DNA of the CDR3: TGTGCCAGCAGCCGTCGTTCGGACAGAGCCTACGAGCAGTACTTC. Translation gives CASSRRSDRAYEQYF.